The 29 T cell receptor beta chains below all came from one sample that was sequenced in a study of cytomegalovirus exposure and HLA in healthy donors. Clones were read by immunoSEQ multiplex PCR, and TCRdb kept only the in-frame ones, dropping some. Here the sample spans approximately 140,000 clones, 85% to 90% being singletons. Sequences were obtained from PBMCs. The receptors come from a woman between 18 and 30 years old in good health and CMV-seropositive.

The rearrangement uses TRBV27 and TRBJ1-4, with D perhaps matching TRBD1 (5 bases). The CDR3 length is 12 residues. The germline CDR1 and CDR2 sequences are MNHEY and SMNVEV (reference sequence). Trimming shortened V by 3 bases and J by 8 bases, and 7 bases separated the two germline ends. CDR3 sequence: CASSFQGEKLFF. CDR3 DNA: TGTGCCAGCAGTTTCCAGGGCGAAAAACTGTTTTTT.

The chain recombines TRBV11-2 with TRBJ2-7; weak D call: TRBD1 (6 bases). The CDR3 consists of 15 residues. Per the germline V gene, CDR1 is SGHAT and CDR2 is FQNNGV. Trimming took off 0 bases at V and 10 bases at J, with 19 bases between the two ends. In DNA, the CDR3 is TGTGCCAGCAGCTTAGATCGGCGCAGGAGCAGGGGTCAGTACTTC. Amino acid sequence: CASSLDRRRSRGQYF.

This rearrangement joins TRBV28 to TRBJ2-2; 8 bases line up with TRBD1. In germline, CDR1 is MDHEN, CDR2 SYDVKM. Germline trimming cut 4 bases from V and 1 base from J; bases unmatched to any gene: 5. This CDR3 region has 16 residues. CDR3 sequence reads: CASSSPGTGNTGELFF. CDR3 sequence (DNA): TGTGCCAGCAGTTCCCCCGGGACAGGGAACACCGGGGAGCTGTTTTTT. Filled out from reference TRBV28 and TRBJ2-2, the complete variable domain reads DVKVTQSSRYLVKRTGEKVFLECVQDMDHENMFWYRQDPGLGLRLIYFSYDVKMKEKGDIPEGYSVSREKKERFSLILESASTNQTSMYLCASSSPGTGNTGELFFGEGSRLTVL.

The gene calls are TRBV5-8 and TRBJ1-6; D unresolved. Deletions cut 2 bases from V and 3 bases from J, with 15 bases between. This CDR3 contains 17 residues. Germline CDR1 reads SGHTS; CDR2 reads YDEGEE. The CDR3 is CASSFHHTDIYNSPLHF. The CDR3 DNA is TGTGCCAGCAGCTTCCACCATACAGACATCTATAATTCACCCCTCCACTTT.

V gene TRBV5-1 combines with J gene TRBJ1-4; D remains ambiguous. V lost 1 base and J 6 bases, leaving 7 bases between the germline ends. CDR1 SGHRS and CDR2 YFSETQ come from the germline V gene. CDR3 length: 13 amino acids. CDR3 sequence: CASSLWLDEKLFF. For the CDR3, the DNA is TGCGCCAGCAGCTTGTGGCTTGATGAAAAACTGTTTTTT.

CDR3 nucleotide sequence: TGTGCCGACACTTCAGAAGAGACCCAGTACTTC. Translating it yields CADTSEETQYF. The chain links TRBV6-1 to TRBJ2-5; D remains ambiguous. V shed 11 bases and J shed 3 bases, with 10 bases lying between them. The germline V gene encodes CDR1 MNHNS and CDR2 SASEGT. This CDR3 is built from 11 residues.

This chain's CDR3 is CASSLGGRSNEQFF. The CDR3 DNA is TGTGCCAGTAGTTTGGGGGGTCGCTCCAATGAGCAGTTCTTC. V usage is TRBV19 and J usage is TRBJ2-1, with D possibly TRBD2 on 6 matching bases. The CDR3 loop spans 14 amino acids. V was trimmed by 5 bases and J by 6 bases, leaving 14 bases between them. Germline V gene lookup returns CDR1 LNHDA and CDR2 SQIVND (reference sequence).

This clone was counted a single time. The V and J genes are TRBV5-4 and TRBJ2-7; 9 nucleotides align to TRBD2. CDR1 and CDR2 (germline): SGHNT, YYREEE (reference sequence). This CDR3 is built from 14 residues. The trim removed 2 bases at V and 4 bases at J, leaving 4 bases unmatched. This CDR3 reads CASSLAGGFYEQYF. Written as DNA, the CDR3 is TGTGCCAGCAGCTTAGCGGGGGGTTTTTACGAGCAGTACTTC.

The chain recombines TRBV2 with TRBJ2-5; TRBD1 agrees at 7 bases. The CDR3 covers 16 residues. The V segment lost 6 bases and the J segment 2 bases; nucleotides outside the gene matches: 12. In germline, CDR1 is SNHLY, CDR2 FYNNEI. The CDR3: CASSLTPGTEQETQYF. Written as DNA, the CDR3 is TGTGCCAGCAGCCTTACCCCCGGGACAGAGCAAGAGACCCAGTACTTC.

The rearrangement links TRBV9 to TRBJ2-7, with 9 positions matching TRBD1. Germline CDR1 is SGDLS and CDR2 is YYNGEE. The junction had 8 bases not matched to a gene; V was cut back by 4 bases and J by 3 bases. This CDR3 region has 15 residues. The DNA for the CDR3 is TGTGCCAGCAGCACTCCCGGGACAGGGAACTACGAGCAGTACTTC. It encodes CASSTPGTGNYEQYF. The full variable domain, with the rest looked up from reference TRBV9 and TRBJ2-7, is DSGVTQTPKHLITATGQRVTLRCSPRSGDLSVYWYQQSLDQGLQFLIQYYNGEERAKGNILERFSAQQFPDLHSELNLSSLELGDSALYFCASSTPGTGNYEQYFGPGTRLTVT.

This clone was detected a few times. DNA for the CDR3: TGTGCCAGCAGCCGCCGACTAGCGGGCCTCTCTAATGAGCAGTTCTTC. Its protein is CASSRRLAGLSNEQFF. The chain combines TRBV7-8 with TRBJ2-1; 10 bases line up with TRBD2. CDR1 and CDR2 from the germline V gene are SGHVS and FQNEAQ. V lost 5 bases, J lost 7 bases, and 11 bases stayed unmatched. The CDR3 has 16 amino acids.

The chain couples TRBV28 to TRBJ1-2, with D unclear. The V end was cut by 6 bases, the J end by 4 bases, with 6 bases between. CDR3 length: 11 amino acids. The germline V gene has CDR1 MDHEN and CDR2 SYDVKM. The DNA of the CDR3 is TGTGCCAGCAGCCCGGGCTATGGCTACACCTTC. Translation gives CASSPGYGYTF.

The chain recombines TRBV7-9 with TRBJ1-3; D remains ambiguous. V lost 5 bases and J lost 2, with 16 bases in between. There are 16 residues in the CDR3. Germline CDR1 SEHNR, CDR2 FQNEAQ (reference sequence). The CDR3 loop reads CASSRLRTSTGNTIYF. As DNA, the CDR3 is TGTGCCAGCAGCCGATTGCGGACTAGTACTGGAAACACCATATATTTT.

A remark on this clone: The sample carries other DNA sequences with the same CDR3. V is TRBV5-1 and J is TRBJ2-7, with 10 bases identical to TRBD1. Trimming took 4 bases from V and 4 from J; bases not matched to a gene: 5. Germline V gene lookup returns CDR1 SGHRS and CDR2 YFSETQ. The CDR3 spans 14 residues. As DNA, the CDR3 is TGCGCCAGCAGCCTAGGACAGGGGGGGTACGAGCAGTACTTC. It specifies CASSLGQGGYEQYF.

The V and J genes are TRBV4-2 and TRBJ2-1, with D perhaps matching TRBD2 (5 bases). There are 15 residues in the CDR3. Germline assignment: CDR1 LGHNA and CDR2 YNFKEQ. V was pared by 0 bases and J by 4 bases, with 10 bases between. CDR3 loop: CASSQEGLVYNEQFF. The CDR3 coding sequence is TGTGCCAGCAGCCAAGAAGGACTTGTTTACAATGAGCAGTTCTTC.

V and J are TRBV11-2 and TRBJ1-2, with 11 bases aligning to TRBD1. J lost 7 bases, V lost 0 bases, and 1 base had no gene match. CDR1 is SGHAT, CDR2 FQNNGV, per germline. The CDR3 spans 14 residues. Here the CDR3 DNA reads TGTGCCAGCAGCTTAGATGGGACAGGGGGTGGCTACACCTTC. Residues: CASSLDGTGGGYTF.

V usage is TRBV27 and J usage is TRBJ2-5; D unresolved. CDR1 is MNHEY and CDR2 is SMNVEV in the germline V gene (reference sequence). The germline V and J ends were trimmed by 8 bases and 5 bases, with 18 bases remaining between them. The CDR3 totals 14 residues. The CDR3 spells CASGLARYYETQYF. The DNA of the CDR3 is TGTGCCAGCGGGTTGGCTAGATACTATGAGACCCAGTACTTC.

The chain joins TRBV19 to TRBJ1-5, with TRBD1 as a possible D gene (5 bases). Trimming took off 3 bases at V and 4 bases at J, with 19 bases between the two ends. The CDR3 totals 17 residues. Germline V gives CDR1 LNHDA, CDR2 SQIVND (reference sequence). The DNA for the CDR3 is TGTGCCAGTAGTATGCCCAGGGAATATGGTATTAATCAGCCCCAGCATTTT. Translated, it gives CASSMPREYGINQPQHF.

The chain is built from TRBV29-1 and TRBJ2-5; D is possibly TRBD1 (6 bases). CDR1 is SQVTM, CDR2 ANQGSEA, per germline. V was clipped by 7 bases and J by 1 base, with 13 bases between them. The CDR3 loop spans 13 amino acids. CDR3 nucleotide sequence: TGCAGCGACAGACCGGACAGCCAAGAGACCCAGTACTTC. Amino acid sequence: CSDRPDSQETQYF.

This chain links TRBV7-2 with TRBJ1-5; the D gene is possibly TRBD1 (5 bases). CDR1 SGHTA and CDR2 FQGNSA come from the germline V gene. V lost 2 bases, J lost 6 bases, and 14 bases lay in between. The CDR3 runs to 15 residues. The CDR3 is CASSLRSGGGQPQHF. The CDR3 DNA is TGTGCCAGCAGCTTAAGATCCGGGGGGGGTCAGCCCCAGCATTTT. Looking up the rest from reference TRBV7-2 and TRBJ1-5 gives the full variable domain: GAGVSQSPSNKVTEKGKDVELRCDPISGHTALYWYRQSLGQGLEFLIYFQGNSAPDKSGLPSDRFSAERTGGSVSTLTIQRTQQEDSAVYLCASSLRSGGGQPQHFGDGTRLSIL.

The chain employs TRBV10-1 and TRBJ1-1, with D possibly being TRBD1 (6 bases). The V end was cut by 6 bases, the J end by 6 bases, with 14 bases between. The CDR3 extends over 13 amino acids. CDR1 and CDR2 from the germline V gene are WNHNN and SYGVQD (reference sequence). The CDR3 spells CASSMGQGAEAFF. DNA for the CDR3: TGCGCCAGCAGCATGGGACAAGGTGCTGAAGCTTTCTTT.

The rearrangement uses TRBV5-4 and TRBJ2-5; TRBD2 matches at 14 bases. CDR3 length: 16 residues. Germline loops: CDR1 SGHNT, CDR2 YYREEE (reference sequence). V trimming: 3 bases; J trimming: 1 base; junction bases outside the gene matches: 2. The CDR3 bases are TGTGCCAGCAGCTGGACTAGCGGGGGGCCCCAAGAGACCCAGTACTTC. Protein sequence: CASSWTSGGPQETQYF. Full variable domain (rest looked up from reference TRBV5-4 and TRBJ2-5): ETGVTQSPTHLIKTRGQQVTLRCSSQSGHNTVSWYQQALGQGPQFIFQYYREEENGRGNFPPRFSGLQFPNYSSELNVNALELDDSALYLCASSWTSGGPQETQYFGPGTRLLVL.

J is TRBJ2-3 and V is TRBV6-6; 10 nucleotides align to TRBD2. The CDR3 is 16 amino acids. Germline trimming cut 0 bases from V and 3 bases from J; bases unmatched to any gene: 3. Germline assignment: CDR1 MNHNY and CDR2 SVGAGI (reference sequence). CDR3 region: CASSYSGAGGTDTQYF. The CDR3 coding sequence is TGTGCCAGCAGTTACTCGGGAGCGGGGGGGACAGATACGCAGTATTTT.

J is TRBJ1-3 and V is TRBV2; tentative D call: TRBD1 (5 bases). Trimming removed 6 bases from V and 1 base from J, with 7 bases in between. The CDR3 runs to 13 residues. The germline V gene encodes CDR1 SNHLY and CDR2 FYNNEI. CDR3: CASRAGSGNTIYF. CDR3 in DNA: TGTGCCAGCAGAGCAGGGTCTGGAAACACCATATATTTT.

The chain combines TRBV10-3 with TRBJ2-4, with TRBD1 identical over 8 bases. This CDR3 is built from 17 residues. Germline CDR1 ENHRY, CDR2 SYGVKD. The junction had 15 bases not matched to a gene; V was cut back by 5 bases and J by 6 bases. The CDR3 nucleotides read TGTGCCATCAGTCCGACCGCGACAGGGGACGGGGGAAACATTCAGTACTTC. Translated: CAISPTATGDGGNIQYF.

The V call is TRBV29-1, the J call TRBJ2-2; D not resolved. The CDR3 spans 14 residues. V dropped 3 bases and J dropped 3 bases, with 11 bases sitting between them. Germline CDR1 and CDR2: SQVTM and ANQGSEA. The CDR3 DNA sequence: TGCAGCGTTGATGACGGGTCTGACACCGGGGAGCTGTTTTTT. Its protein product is CSVDDGSDTGELFF.

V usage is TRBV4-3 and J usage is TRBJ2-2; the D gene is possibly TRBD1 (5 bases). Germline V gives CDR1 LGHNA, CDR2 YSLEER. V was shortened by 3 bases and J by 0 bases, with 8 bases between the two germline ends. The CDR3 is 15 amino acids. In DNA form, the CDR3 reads TGCGCCAGCAGCCACCGACAGACGAACACCGGGGAGCTGTTTTTT. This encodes CASSHRQTNTGELFF.

CDR3 loop: CASSIGPGGLFGSNQPQHF. As DNA, the CDR3 is TGTGCCAGTAGTATAGGGCCAGGGGGCCTTTTCGGTAGCAATCAGCCCCAGCATTTT. J is TRBJ1-5 and V is TRBV19; 8 bases map to TRBD1. V gave up 1 base and J gave up 0 bases; unmatched junction bases: 11. This CDR3 contains 19 residues. CDR1 is LNHDA and CDR2 is SQIVND in the germline V gene (reference sequence).

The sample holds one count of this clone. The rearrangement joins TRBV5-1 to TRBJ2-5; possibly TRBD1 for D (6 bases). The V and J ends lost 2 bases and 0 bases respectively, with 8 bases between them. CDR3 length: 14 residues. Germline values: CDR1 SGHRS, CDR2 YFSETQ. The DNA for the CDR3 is TGCGCCAGCAGCTTAAGGGACAACCAAGAGACCCAGTACTTC. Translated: CASSLRDNQETQYF. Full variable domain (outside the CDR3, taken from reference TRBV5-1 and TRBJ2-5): KAGVTQTPRYLIKTRGQQVTLSCSPISGHRSVSWYQQTPGQGLQFLFEYFSETQRNKGNFPGRFSGRQFSNSRSEMNVSTLELGDSALYLCASSLRDNQETQYFGPGTRLLVL.